These 18 T cell receptor beta chains were sequenced from one sample in a study of blood T cell repertoires in COVID-19. TCRdb keeps only in-frame clones here, not all; method: immunoSEQ multiplex PCR. The data contain about 280,000 clones, less than 90% of them singletons. Sequencing used peripheral blood. All receptors come from a human donor in a cohort sampled during active COVID-19.

This clone was seen just once. CDR3 loop: CASSLSVATNEKLFF. CDR3 sequence (DNA): TGTGCCAGCAGTTTAAGCGTTGCAACTAATGAAAAACTGTTTTTT. This rearrangement joins TRBV27 to TRBJ1-4; D is unclear. V was cut by 2 bases and J by 0 bases, with 7 bases left in between. This CDR3 comprises 15 residues. Germline V gene data show CDR1 as MNHEY and CDR2 as SMNVEV (reference sequence).

This chain connects TRBV7-8 to TRBJ2-3, with TRBD1 identical over 7 bases. This CDR3 is built from 16 residues. CDR1 SGHVS and CDR2 FQNEAQ come from the germline V gene. V gave up 0 bases and J gave up 2 bases; unmatched junction bases: 5. The CDR3 bases are TGTGCCAGCAGCTTAGCCGCGACAGGGACCACAGATACGCAGTATTTT. This gives the protein CASSLAATGTTDTQYF.

This sequence joins TRBV2 and TRBJ2-7; TRBD2 agrees at 9 bases. Germline V gene sequence: CDR1 SNHLY, CDR2 FYNNEI. The CDR3 spans 14 residues. V lost 8 bases, J lost 3 bases, and 8 bases stayed unmatched. DNA for the CDR3: TGTGCCAGCGAAGCGGGAGGCGGAGGCTACGAGCAGTACTTC. This codes for CASEAGGGGYEQYF.

The V gene is TRBV3-1 (or the pseudogene TRBV3-2), the J gene TRBJ2-7; D gene uncertain. Trimming stripped 0 bases from V and 6 bases from J, with 9 bases between. Germline V gene data show CDR1 as LGHDT and CDR2 as YNNKEL (reference sequence). The CDR3 sequence is 13 residues long. The CDR3 reads CASSQDLRAEQYF. The CDR3 nucleotides are TGTGCCAGCAGCCAAGATCTACGAGCCGAGCAGTACTTC.

This sequence joins TRBV18 and TRBJ1-5; 8 nucleotides align to TRBD1. The CDR3 extends over 16 amino acids. Per germline, CDR1 KGHSH and CDR2 LQKENI. The V segment lost 2 bases and the J segment 0 bases; nucleotides outside the gene matches: 3. CDR3 sequence (DNA): TGTGCCAGCTCACCAGGACAGGGAGGTAGCAATCAGCCCCAGCATTTT. The encoded protein is CASSPGQGGSNQPQHF. The variable domain in full, with the rest retrieved from reference TRBV18 and TRBJ1-5, is NAGVMQNPRHLVRRRGQEARLRCSPMKGHSHVYWYRQLPEEGLKFMVYLQKENIIDESGMPKERFSAEFPKEGPSILRIQQVVRGDSAAYFCASSPGQGGSNQPQHFGDGTRLSIL.

This clone was picked up one time. The chain joins TRBV28 to TRBJ2-2; 12 nucleotides line up with TRBD1. The CDR3 runs to 16 residues. Germline V gene data show CDR1 as MDHEN and CDR2 as SYDVKM. Unmatched junction bases numbered 6, after V lost 5 bases and J lost 5 bases. CDR3: CASSLGQGASTGELFF. The CDR3 DNA sequence: TGTGCCAGCAGTCTGGGACAGGGGGCGTCAACCGGGGAGCTGTTTTTT.

V usage is TRBV7-9 and J usage is TRBJ1-5; D unresolved. Germline V gene lookup returns CDR1 SEHNR and CDR2 FQNEAQ (reference sequence). The CDR3 has 13 residues. The germline V and J ends were trimmed by 6 bases and 6 bases, with 12 bases remaining between them. CDR3 sequence (DNA): TGTGCCAGCAGATATGCAGCAGGTCAGCCCCAGCATTTT. It is translated as CASRYAAGQPQHF.

V gene TRBV28 combines with J gene TRBJ2-7; D not resolved. Per germline, CDR1 MDHEN and CDR2 SYDVKM. The germline V and J ends were trimmed by 3 bases and 2 bases, with 2 bases remaining between them. The CDR3 sequence is 11 residues long. The DNA of the CDR3 is TGTGCCAGCAGTTTTACCTACGAGCAGTACTTC. Translated, it gives CASSFTYEQYF.

This clone has a handful of counts. The chain combines TRBV19 with TRBJ2-2; 10 nucleotides line up with TRBD1. J was trimmed by 4 bases and V by 4 bases; bases with no gene match: 3. Germline assignment: CDR1 LNHDA and CDR2 SQIVND (reference sequence). The CDR3 length is 15 residues. DNA of the CDR3: TGTGCCAGTAGTACGCGGACAGGGGGCACCGGGGAGCTGTTTTTT. Protein: CASSTRTGGTGELFF.

The chain is built from TRBV5-5 and TRBJ2-3, with D perhaps matching TRBD2 (6 bases). The CDR3 totals 15 residues. The germline V gene encodes CDR1 SGHKS and CDR2 YYEKEE (reference sequence). The V gene lost 0 bases and the J gene lost 0 bases, with 8 bases spanning the gap. The CDR3 DNA sequence: TGTGCCAGCAGCTTGGCCGCGGGAAGCACAGATACGCAGTATTTT. Encoded protein: CASSLAAGSTDTQYF.

V usage is TRBV5-1 and J usage is TRBJ2-7; weak D call: TRBD1 (6 bases). Looked up from germline, CDR1 is SGHRS and CDR2 is YFSETQ. The CDR3 has 13 amino acids. V was cut by 4 bases and J by 2 bases, with 10 bases left in between. The CDR3 DNA sequence: TGCGCCAGCAGCCAGGACAGCGCCTACGAGCAGTACTTC. Amino acid sequence: CASSQDSAYEQYF.

This chain's CDR3 is CASSSRDRGFESTSGAYTDTQYF. The CDR3 DNA reads TGCGCCAGCAGTTCCCGGGACAGGGGCTTCGAATCTACTAGCGGGGCCTACACAGATACGCAGTATTTT. The V call is TRBV10-1, the J call TRBJ2-3; D may match TRBD1 or TRBD2 (10 bases each). Germline loops: CDR1 WNHNN, CDR2 SYGVQD (reference sequence). The CDR3 spans 23 residues. The V end lost 5 bases, the J end lost 2 bases, and 38 bases lay between the germline ends.

The gene calls are TRBV11-3 and TRBJ2-4; D may be TRBD2 (5 bases). Between the trimmed V and J ends, which lost 9 bases and 4 bases, there was a span of 16 bases. CDR1 SGHNT and CDR2 YENEEA come from the germline V gene. The CDR3 covers 14 residues. The CDR3, as DNA: TGTGCCAGACCAGGAGGATCGCGAAAAAACATTCAGTACTTC. Translating gives CARPGGSRKNIQYF.

V usage is TRBV9 and J usage is TRBJ2-2; no reliable D call. The CDR3 is 14 amino acids. Trimming cost V 2 bases and J 5 bases, with 10 bases left between them. Germline loops: CDR1 SGDLS, CDR2 YYNGEE. The CDR3 nucleotides read TGTGCCAGCAGCGTGGCCGATTCGACCGGGGAGCTGTTTTTT. It is translated as CASSVADSTGELFF.

CDR3 region: CASSPGTRGGYTF. The CDR3 DNA reads as TGTGCCAGCTCACCAGGGACAAGGGGAGGCTACACCTTC. The genes are TRBV18 and TRBJ1-2, with D tentatively TRBD1 (6 bases). Trimming removed 2 bases from V and 8 bases from J, with 12 bases in between. The CDR3 contains 13 residues. CDR1 is KGHSH and CDR2 is LQKENI in the germline V gene.

CDR3 DNA: TGTGCCATCAGTGGGTATAGCGGGATGTCCAATGAGCAGTTCTTC. It yields the protein CAISGYSGMSNEQFF. The V and J genes are TRBV10-3 and TRBJ2-1; 8 bases are a match to TRBD2. The germline gives CDR1 ENHRY, CDR2 SYGVKD. The length of the CDR3 is 15 residues. V dropped 4 bases and J dropped 6; count of bases not matched to a gene: 8.

V is TRBV7-2 and J is TRBJ2-7; TRBD1 is a possible D gene (7 bases). Germline CDR1 is SGHTA and CDR2 is FQGNSA. The CDR3 runs to 15 residues. V was shortened by 5 bases and J by 4 bases, with 18 bases between the two germline ends. This CDR3 is CASSQGGGSQYEQYF. CDR3 in DNA: TGTGCCAGCAGCCAGGGGGGTGGGTCCCAGTACGAGCAGTACTTC.

The chain combines TRBV28 with TRBJ2-7; D is uncertain. Between the trimmed V and J ends, which lost 2 bases and 6 bases, there was a span of 8 bases. Germline V gives CDR1 MDHEN, CDR2 SYDVKM. The CDR3 sequence is 12 residues long. The CDR3 DNA reads as TGTGCCAGCAGTTTACCCCCCGGCGAGCAGTACTTC. Encoded protein: CASSLPPGEQYF.